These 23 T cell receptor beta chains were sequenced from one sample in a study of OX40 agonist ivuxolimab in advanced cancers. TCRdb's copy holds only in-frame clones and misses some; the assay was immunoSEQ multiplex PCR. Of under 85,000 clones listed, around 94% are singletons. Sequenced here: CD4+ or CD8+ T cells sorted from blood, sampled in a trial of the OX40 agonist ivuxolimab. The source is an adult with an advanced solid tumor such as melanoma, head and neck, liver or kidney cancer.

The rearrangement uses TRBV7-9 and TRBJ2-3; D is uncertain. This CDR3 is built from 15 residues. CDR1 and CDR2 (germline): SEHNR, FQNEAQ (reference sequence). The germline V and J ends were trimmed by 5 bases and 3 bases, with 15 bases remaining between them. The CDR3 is CASSPEAARTDTQYF. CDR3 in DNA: TGTGCCAGCAGCCCCGAGGCTGCACGTACAGATACGCAGTATTTT.

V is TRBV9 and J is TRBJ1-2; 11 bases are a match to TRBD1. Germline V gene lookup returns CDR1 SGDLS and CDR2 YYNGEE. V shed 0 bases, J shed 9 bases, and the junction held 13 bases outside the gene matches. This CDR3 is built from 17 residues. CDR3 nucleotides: TGTGCCAGCAGCGTAGGGACAGGGGGCCAGGCGGTACTCAGCTACACCTTC. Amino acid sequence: CASSVGTGGQAVLSYTF.

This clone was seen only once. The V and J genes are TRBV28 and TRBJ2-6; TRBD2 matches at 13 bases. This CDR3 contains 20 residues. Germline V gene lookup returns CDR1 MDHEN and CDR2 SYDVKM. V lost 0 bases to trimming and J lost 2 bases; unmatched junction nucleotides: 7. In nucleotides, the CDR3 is TGTGCCAGCAGTTTATGGGCAGGGGGACTAGCGGGGACTGGGGCCAACGTCCTGACTTTC. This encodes CASSLWAGGLAGTGANVLTF.

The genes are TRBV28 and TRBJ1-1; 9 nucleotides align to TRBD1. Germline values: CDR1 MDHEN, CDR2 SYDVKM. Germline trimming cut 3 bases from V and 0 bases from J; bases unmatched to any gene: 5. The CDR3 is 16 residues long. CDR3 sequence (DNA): TGTGCCAGCAGTTTTCTGGGACAGGGAGTGAACACTGAAGCTTTCTTT. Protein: CASSFLGQGVNTEAFF.

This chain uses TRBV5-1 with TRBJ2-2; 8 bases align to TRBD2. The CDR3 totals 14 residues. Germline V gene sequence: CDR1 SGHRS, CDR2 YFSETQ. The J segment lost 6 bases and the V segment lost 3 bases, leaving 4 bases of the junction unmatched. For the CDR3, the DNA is TGCGCCAGCAGCTCCTTAGCGGGGCCCGGGGAGCTGTTTTTT. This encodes CASSSLAGPGELFF.

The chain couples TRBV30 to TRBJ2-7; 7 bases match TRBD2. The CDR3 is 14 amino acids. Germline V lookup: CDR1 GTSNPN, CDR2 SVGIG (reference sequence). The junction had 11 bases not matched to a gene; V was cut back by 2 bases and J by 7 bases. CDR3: CAWSPPSTGGEQYF. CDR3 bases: TGTGCCTGGAGTCCTCCCTCCACCGGGGGGGAGCAGTACTTC.

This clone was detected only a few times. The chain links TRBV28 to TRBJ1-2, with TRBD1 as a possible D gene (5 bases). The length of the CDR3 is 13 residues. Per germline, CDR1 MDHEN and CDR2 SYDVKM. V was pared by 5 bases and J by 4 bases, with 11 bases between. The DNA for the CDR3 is TGTGCCAGCAGTAGCCCTGGGGGCTATGGCTACACCTTC. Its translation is CASSSPGGYGYTF.

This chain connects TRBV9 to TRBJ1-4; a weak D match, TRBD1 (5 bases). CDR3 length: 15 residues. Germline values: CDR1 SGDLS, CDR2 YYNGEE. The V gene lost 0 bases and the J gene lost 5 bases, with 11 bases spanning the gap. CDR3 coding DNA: TGTGCCAGCAGCGTAGCTGGACGGGGGAATGAAAAACTGTTTTTT. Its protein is CASSVAGRGNEKLFF.

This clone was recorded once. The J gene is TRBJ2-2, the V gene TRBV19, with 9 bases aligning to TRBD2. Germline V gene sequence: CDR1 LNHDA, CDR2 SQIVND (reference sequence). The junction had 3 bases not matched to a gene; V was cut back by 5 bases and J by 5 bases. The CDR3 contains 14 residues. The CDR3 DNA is TGTGCCAGTAGTGGGCTAGCGGGGACCGGGGAGCTGTTTTTT. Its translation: CASSGLAGTGELFF.

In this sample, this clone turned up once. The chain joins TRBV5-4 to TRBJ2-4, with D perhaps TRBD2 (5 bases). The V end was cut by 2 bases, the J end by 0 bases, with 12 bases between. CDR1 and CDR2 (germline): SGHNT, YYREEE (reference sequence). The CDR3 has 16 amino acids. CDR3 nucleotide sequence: TGTGCCAGCAGCTTTGGAGTCGGGATAGCCAAAAACATTCAGTACTTC. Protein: CASSFGVGIAKNIQYF.

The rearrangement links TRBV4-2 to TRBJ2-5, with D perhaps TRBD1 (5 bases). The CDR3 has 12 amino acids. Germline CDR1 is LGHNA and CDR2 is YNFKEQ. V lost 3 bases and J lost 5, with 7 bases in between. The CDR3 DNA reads TGTGCCAGCAGCCAGGACACCGAGACCCAGTACTTC. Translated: CASSQDTETQYF.

CDR3 sequence reads: CASSSPGGHQPQHF. For the CDR3, the DNA is TGTGCCAGCAGCTCCCCAGGGGGCCATCAGCCCCAGCATTTT. V is TRBV7-8 and J is TRBJ1-5, with 8 bases fitting TRBD1. This CDR3 is built from 14 residues. Germline V gene lookup returns CDR1 SGHVS and CDR2 FQNEAQ. Germline trimming cut 4 bases from V and 5 bases from J; bases unmatched to any gene: 4. The full variable domain, rest sourced from reference TRBV7-8 and TRBJ1-5, is GAGVSQSPRYKVAKRGQDVALRCDPISGHVSLFWYQQALGQGPEFLTYFQNEAQLDKSGLPSDRFFAERPEGSVSTLKIQRTQQEDSAVYLCASSSPGGHQPQHFGDGTRLSIL.

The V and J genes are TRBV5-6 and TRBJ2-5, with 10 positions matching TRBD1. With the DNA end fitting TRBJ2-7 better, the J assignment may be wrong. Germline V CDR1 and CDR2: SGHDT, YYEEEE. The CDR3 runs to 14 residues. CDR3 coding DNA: TGTGCCAGCAGAAGGACAGGGGGTTCCTACGAGCAGTACTTC. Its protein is CASRRTGGSYEQYF.

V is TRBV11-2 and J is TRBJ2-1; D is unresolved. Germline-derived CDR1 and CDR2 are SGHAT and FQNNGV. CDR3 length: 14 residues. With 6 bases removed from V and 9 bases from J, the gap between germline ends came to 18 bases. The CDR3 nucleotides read TGTGCCAGCAGTCCGACCTCACCAGTAGGTGAGCAGTTCTTC. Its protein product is CASSPTSPVGEQFF.

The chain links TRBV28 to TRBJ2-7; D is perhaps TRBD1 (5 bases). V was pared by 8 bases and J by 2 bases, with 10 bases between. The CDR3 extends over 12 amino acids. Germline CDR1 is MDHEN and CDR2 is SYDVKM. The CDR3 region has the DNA TGTGCCAGCCAGGGCAGTACCTACGAGCAGTACTTC. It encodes CASQGSTYEQYF.

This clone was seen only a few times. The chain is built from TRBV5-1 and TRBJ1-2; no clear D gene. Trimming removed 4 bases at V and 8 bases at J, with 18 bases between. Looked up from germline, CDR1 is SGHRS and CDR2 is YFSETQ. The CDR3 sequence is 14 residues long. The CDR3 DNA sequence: TGCGCCAGCAGCCCCTCAGAAGGGCAATCCGGCTACACCTTC. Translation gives CASSPSEGQSGYTF.

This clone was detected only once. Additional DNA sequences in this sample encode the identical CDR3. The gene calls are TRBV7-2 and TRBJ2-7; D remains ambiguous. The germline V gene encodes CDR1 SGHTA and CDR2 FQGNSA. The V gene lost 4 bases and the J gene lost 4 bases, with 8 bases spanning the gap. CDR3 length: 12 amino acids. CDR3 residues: CASSSSGYEQYF. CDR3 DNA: TGTGCCAGCAGCTCCTCTGGGTACGAGCAGTACTTC.

The CDR3 region is CASSYPGTVPYGYTF. DNA of the CDR3: TGTGCCAGCAGTTATCCCGGGACAGTCCCCTATGGCTACACCTTC. The chain couples TRBV6-5 to TRBJ1-2, with 7 bases lining up with TRBD1. The germline gives CDR1 MNHEY, CDR2 SVGAGI. The CDR3 has 15 amino acids. V lost 3 bases, J lost 4 bases, and 8 bases stayed unmatched.

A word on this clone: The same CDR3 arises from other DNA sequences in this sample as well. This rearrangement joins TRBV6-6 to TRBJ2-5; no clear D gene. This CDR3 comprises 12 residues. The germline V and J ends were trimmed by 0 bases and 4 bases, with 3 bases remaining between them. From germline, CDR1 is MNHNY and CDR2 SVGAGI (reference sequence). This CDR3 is CASSYSGETQYF. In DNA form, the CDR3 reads TGTGCCAGCAGTTACTCGGGAGAGACCCAGTACTTC.

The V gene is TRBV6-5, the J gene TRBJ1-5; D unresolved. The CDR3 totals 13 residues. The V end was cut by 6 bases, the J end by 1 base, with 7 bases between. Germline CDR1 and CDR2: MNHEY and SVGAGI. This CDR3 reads CASSLDSNQPQHF. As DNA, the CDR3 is TGTGCCAGCAGCTTGGACAGCAATCAGCCCCAGCATTTT.

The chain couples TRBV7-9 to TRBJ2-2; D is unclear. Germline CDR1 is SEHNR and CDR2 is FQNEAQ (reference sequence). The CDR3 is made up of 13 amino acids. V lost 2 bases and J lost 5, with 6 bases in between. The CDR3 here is CASSLSSTGELFF. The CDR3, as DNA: TGTGCCAGCAGCTTAAGCTCAACCGGGGAGCTGTTTTTT.

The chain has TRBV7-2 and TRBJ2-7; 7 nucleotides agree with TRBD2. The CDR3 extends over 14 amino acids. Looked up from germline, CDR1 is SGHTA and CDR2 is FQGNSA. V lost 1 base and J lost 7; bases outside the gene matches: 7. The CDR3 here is CASSLVVPAGEQYF. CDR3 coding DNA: TGTGCCAGCAGCTTAGTGGTTCCAGCGGGGGAGCAGTACTTC. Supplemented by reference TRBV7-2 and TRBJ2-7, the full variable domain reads GAGVSQSPSNKVTEKGKDVELRCDPISGHTALYWYRQSLGQGLEFLIYFQGNSAPDKSGLPSDRFSAERTGGSVSTLTIQRTQQEDSAVYLCASSLVVPAGEQYFGPGTRLTVT.

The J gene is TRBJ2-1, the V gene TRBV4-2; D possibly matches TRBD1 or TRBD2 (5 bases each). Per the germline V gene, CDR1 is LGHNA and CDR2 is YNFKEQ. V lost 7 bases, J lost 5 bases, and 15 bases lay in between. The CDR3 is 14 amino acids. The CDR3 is CASTYSGGNNEQFF. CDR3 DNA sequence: TGTGCCAGCACCTATTCTGGGGGAAACAATGAGCAGTTCTTC.